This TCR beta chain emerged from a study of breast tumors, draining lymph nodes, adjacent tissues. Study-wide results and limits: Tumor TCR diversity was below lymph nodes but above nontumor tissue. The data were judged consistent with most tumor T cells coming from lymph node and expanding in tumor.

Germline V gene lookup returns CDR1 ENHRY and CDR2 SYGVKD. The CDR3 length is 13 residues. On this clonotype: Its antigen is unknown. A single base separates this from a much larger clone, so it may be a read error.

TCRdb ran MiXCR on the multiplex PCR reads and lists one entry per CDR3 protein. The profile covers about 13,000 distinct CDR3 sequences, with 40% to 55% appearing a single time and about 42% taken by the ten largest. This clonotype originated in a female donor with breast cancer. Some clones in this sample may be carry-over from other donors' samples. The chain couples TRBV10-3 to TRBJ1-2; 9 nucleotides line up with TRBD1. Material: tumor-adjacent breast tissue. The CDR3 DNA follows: TGTGCCATCAGTGGTTCGACAGGGGGTGGCCACACCTTC. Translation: CAISGSTGGGHTF.